This is a list of T cell receptor beta chains from one sample in a study of blood T cell repertoires in COVID-19. Clones were sequenced by immunoSEQ multiplex PCR, and TCRdb holds only the in-frame ones, with some missing. There are tens of thousands of clones in the sample; about 78% occur only once, and roughly 7.3% lies in the top ten. The sequencing input was peripheral blood. These receptors originate from a woman aged 55-69 years with acute or convalescent COVID-19. CDR3s include the opening cysteine and the closing phenylalanine or tryptophan. Fields, in order: V gene, J gene, clone size, D gene, CDR3 protein, CDR3 DNA. The D gene is left open where the match is weak. Clone size is given for some rows only: seen once, a few or many times, or a class if the clone is expanded.

TRBV19	TRBJ2-7	.	.	CASSIRGYEQYF	TGTGCCAGTAGTATTAGGGGCTACGAGCAGTACTTC
TRBV7-9	TRBJ2-7	.	.	CASQRGVTYEQYF	TGTGCCAGCCAACGAGGCGTGACCTACGAGCAGTACTTC
TRBV19	TRBJ2-1	once	TRBD1	CASSIGTGDNEQFF	TGTGCCAGTAGTATCGGGACAGGGGACAATGAGCAGTTCTTC
TRBV12-3/TRBV12-4	TRBJ1-5	.	.	CASSGTPPEPQHF	TGTGCCAGCAGTGGGACTCCGCCGGAGCCCCAGCATTTT
TRBV28	TRBJ1-4	.	.	CASSLSFGTNEKLFF	TGTGCCAGCAGTTTATCCTTCGGGACTAATGAAAAACTGTTTTTT
TRBV7-3	TRBJ1-2	.	TRBD1	CASSGGDRGYGYTF	TGTGCCAGCAGCGGCGGGGACAGGGGCTATGGCTACACCTTC
TRBV6-1	TRBJ1-5	.	.	CASSEGEAYSNQPQHF	TGTGCCAGCAGCGAAGGCGAAGCCTATAGCAATCAGCCCCAGCATTTT
TRBV2	TRBJ1-1	.	TRBD1	CASSAGTARTEAFF	TGTGCCAGCAGTGCAGGGACAGCTAGGACTGAAGCTTTCTTT
TRBV2	TRBJ1-2	.	TRBD1	CASMQQGYYGYTF	TGTGCCAGCATGCAACAGGGGTACTATGGCTACACCTTC
TRBV19	TRBJ1-2	.	TRBD1	CASTTGQGADGYTF	TGTGCCAGTACGACGGGACAGGGAGCAGATGGCTACACCTTC
TRBV5-1	TRBJ1-2	.	TRBD1	CASSVGQGEGGYTF	TGCGCCAGCAGCGTAGGACAGGGGGAGGGCGGCTACACCTTC
TRBV4-1	TRBJ1-2	.	.	CASSQTSISPTGDGYTF	TGCGCCAGCAGCCAAACCTCAATTTCCCCAACGGGGGACGGCTACACCTTC
TRBV30	TRBJ1-2	.	.	CAWSSPLRSYGYTF	TGTGCCTGGAGTTCCCCCCTGCGGAGCTATGGCTACACCTTC
TRBV19	TRBJ1-5	.	TRBD1	CASNRGRENQPQHF	TGTGCCAGCAACAGGGGGCGAGAGAATCAGCCCCAGCATTTT
TRBV19	TRBJ2-7	once	.	CASSILAGTKDEQYF	TGTGCCAGTAGTATTTTAGCCGGGACAAAAGACGAGCAGTACTTC
TRBV5-1	TRBJ1-1	few	TRBD1	CASSDNRGRPGTEAFF	TGCGCCAGCAGCGACAACAGGGGCCGCCCAGGGACTGAAGCTTTCTTT
TRBV11-2	TRBJ1-1	.	.	CASSLSRFPMNTEAFF	TGTGCCAGCAGCTTATCGAGGTTTCCGATGAACACTGAAGCTTTCTTT
TRBV27	TRBJ1-3	.	.	CASSFSSSGITTIYF	TGTGCCAGCAGTTTCTCGAGTTCGGGGATTACCACCATATATTTT
TRBV29-1	TRBJ1-1	few	.	CSTSRDMNTEAFF	TGCAGCACATCCAGGGATATGAACACTGAAGCTTTCTTT
TRBV19	TRBJ1-5	.	.	CASSIVTGYSNQPQHF	TGTGCCAGTAGTATAGTGACAGGCTATAGCAATCAGCCCCAGCATTTT
TRBV5-1	TRBJ2-3	.	.	CASSSSDTQYF	TGCGCCAGCAGCTCGTCCGATACGCAGTATTTT
TRBV7-9	TRBJ1-6	once	TRBD1	CAIYGTGRNSPLHF	TGTGCCATATACGGGACAGGGCGTAATTCACCCCTCCACTTT
TRBV28	TRBJ2-5	.	.	CASRELIGGHETQYF	TGTGCCAGCAGGGAGCTGATTGGGGGCCACGAGACCCAGTACTTC
TRBV29-1	TRBJ1-4	.	.	CSVSGEPNEKLFF	TGCAGCGTTTCCGGGGAGCCTAATGAAAAACTGTTTTTT
TRBV7-9	TRBJ2-5	.	.	CASSPPRQQETQYF	TGTGCCAGCAGCCCCCCTCGACAGCAAGAGACCCAGTACTTC